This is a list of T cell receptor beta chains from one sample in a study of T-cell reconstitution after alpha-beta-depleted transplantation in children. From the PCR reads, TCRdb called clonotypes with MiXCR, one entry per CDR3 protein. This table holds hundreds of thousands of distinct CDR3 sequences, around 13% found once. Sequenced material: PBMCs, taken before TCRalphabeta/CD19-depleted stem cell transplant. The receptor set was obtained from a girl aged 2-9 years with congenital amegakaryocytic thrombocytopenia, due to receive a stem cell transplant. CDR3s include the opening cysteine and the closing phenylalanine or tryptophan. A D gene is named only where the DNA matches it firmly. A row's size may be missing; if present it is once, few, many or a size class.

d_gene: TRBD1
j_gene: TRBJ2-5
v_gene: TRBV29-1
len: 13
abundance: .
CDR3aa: CSVLSGQRWTQYF
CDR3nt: TGCAGCGTTTTGTCGGGACAGAGGTGGACCCAGTACTTC

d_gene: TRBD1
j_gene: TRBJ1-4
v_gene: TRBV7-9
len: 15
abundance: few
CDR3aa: CASSSYRGANEKLFF
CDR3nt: TGTGCCAGCAGCTCGTACAGGGGAGCTAATGAAAAACTGTTTTTT

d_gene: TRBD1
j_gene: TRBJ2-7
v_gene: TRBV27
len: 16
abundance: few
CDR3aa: CASSPTPSTGTYEQYF
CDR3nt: TGTGCCAGCAGCCCGACCCCCTCGACAGGGACCTACGAGCAGTACTTC

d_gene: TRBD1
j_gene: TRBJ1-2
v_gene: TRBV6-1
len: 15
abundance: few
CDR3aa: CASSQSPGQALGYTF
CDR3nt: TGTGCCAGCAGTCAAAGCCCGGGACAGGCCCTTGGCTACACCTTC

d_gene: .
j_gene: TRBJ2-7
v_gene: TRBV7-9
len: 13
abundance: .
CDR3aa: CASSLVGGGEQYF
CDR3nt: TGTGCCAGCAGCTTAGTGGGAGGAGGCGAGCAGTACTTC

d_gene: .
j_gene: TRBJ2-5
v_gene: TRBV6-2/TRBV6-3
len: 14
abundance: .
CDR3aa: CASSYQGLPETQYF
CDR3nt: TGTGCCAGCAGTTACCAAGGACTACCAGAGACCCAGTACTTC

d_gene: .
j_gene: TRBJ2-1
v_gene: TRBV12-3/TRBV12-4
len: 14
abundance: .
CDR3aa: CASSFWDLVGEQFF
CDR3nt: TGTGCCAGCAGTTTTTGGGACTTGGTGGGCGAGCAGTTCTTC

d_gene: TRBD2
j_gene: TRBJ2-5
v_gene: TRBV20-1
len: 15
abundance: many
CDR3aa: CSARGASGNQETQYF
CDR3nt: TGCAGTGCTAGAGGGGCTAGCGGTAACCAAGAGACCCAGTACTTC

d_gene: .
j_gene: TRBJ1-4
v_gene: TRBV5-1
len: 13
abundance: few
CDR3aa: CASSPGIGEKLFF
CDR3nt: TGCGCCAGCAGTCCTGGAATCGGTGAAAAACTGTTTTTT

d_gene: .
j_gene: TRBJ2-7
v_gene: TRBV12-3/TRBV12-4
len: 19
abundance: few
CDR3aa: CASSHRGSSGRTRSYEQYF
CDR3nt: TGTGCCAGCAGCCACAGGGGTTCCAGCGGGAGAACTCGTTCCTACGAGCAGTACTTC

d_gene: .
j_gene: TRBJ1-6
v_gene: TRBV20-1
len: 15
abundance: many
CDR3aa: CSATAGDPTPIPLHF
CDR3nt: TGCAGTGCTACAGCCGGAGACCCAACCCCAATCCCCCTCCACTTT

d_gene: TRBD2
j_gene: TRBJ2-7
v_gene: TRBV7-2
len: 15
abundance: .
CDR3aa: CASSLASGRWGEQYF
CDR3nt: TGTGCCAGCAGCTTAGCTAGCGGGAGGTGGGGGGAGCAGTACTTC

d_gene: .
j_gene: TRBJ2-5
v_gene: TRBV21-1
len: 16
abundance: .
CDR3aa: CASSLERQRQQETQYF
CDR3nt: TGTGCCAGCAGCCTAGAGAGACAGAGGCAGCAAGAGACCCAGTACTTC

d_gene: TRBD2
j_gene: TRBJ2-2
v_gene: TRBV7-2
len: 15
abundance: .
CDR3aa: CASSQAAGGPGELFF
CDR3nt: TGTGCCAGCAGTCAAGCGGCGGGAGGGCCCGGGGAGCTGTTTTTT

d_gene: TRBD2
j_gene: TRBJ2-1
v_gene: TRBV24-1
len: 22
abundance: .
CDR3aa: CATSDKWRGYRRIAGGADEQFF
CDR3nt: TGTGCCACCAGTGATAAATGGAGGGGGTATCGGCGAATAGCGGGAGGCGCGGATGAGCAGTTCTTC

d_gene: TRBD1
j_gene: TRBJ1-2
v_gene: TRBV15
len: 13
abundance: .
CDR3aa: CATSRDFRGHYTF
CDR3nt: TGTGCCACCAGCAGAGATTTTAGGGGGCACTACACCTTC

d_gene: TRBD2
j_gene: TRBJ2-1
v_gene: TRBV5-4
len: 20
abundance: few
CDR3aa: CASSSQGGTGTSGGYNEQFF
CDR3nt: TGTGCCAGCAGCTCACAAGGGGGTACCGGGACTAGCGGGGGGTACAATGAGCAGTTCTTC

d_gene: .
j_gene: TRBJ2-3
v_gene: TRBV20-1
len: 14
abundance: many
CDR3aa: CSERLAGPTDTQYF
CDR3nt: TGCAGTGAGAGGTTGGCGGGCCCCACAGATACGCAGTATTTT

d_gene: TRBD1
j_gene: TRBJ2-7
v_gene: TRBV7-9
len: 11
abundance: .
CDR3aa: CAGQGALEQYF
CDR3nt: TGTGCCGGACAGGGGGCGCTTGAGCAGTACTTC

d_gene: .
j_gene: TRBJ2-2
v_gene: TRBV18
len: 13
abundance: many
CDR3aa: CASSPLNTGELFF
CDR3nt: TGTGCCAGCAGTCCCTTAAACACCGGGGAGCTGTTTTTT

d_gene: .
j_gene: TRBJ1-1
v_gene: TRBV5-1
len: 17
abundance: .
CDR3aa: CASSLSQGVGMNTEAFF
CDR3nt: TGCGCCAGCAGCTTGAGTCAGGGAGTGGGCATGAACACTGAAGCTTTCTTT

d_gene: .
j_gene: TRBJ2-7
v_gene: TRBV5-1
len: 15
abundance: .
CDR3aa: CASSLGLRKAYEQYF
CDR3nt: TGCGCCAGCAGCTTGGGACTTAGGAAGGCCTACGAGCAGTACTTC

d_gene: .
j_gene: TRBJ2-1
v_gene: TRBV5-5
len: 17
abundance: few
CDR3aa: CASSLVAGENYYNEQFF
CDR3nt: TGTGCCAGCAGCTTGGTGGCTGGGGAGAACTACTACAATGAGCAGTTCTTC

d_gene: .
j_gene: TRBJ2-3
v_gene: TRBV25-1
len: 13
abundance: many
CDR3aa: CASSERVADTQYF
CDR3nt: TGTGCCAGCAGTGAACGCGTCGCGGATACGCAGTATTTT

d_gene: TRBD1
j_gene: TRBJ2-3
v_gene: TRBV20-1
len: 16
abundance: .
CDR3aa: CSAPADRVGATDTQYF
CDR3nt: TGCAGTGCCCCAGCTGACAGGGTTGGAGCCACAGATACGCAGTATTTT

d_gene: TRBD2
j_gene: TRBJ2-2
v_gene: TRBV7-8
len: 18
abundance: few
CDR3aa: CASSHPVAGGQSTGELFF
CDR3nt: TGTGCCAGCAGCCACCCGGTGGCGGGAGGGCAAAGCACCGGGGAGCTGTTTTTT

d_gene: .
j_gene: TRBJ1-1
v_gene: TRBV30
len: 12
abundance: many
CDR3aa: CAWRQGNTEAFF
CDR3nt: TGTGCCTGGAGACAGGGGAACACTGAAGCTTTCTTT

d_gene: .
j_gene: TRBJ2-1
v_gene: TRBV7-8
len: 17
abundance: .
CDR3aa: CASSLLMGAAAYNEQFF
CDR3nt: TGTGCCAGCAGCTTACTTATGGGGGCAGCAGCCTACAATGAGCAGTTCTTC

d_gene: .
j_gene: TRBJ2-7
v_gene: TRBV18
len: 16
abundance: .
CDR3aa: CASSQSTARTAYEQYF
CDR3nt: TGTGCCAGCTCGCAATCGACGGCACGGACCGCCTACGAGCAGTACTTC

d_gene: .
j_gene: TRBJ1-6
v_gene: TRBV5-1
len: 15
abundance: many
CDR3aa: CASSIYQGNNSPLHF
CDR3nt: TGCGCCAGCAGCATATACCAGGGGAATAATTCACCCCTCCACTTT

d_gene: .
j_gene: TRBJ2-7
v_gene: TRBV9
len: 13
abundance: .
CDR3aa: CASSVGGPHEQYF
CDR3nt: TGTGCCAGCAGCGTAGGGGGCCCCCACGAGCAGTACTTC

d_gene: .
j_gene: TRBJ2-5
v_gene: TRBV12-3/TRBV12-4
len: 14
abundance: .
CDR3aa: CASSLGHAGETQYF
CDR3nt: TGTGCCAGCAGTTTAGGACACGCTGGTGAGACCCAGTACTTC

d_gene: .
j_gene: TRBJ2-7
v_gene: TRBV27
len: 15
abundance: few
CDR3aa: CASSPDDRPRYEQYF
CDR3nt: TGTGCCAGCAGTCCCGACGACAGGCCCCGCTACGAGCAGTACTTC

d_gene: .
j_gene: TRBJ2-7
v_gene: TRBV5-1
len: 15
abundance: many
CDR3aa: CASSIYFGNSYEQYF
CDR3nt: TGCGCCAGCAGCATATATTTCGGCAACTCCTACGAGCAGTACTTC

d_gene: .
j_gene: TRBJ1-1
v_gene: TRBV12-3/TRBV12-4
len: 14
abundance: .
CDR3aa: CASPGGGADTEAFF
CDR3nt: TGTGCCAGCCCCGGGGGGGGCGCCGACACTGAAGCTTTCTTT

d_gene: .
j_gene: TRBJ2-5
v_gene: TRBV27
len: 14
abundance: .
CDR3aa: CASSLTTGKETQYF
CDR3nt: TGTGCCAGCAGTCTCACGACGGGTAAAGAGACCCAGTACTTC

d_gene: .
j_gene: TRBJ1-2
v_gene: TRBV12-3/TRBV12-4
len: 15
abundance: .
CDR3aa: CASSFRASPRYGYTF
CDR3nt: TGTGCCAGCAGTTTTAGGGCCAGTCCGCGCTATGGCTACACCTTC

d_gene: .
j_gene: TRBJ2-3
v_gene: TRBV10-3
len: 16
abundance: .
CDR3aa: CAISGLDRLGTDTQYF
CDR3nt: TGTGCCATCAGTGGTCTCGACAGGTTGGGCACAGATACGCAGTATTTT

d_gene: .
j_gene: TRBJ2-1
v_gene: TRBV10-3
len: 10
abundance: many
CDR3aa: CAIGYNEQFF
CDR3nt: TGTGCCATCGGGTACAATGAGCAGTTCTTC

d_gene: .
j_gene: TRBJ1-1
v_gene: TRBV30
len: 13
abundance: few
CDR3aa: CAWSGQVNTEAFF
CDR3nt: TGTGCCTGGAGTGGACAGGTAAACACTGAAGCTTTCTTT

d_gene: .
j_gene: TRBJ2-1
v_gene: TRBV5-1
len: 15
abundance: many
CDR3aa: CASSLTLLRDNEQFF
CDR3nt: TGCGCCAGCAGCTTGACTCTACTAAGGGACAATGAGCAGTTCTTC

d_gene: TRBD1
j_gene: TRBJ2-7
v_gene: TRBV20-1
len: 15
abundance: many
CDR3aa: CSADKGQGIVYEQYF
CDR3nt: TGCAGTGCTGATAAGGGACAGGGCATCGTCTACGAGCAGTACTTC

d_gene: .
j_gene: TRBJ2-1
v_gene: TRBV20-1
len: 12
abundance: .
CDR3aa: CSAADSPRGQFF
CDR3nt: TGCAGTGCCGCGGACAGCCCTAGGGGGCAGTTCTTC

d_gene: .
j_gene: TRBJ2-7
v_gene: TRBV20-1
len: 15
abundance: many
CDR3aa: CSARDSAGRWDEQYF
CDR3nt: TGCAGTGCTAGGGATTCGGCAGGGCGTTGGGACGAGCAGTACTTC

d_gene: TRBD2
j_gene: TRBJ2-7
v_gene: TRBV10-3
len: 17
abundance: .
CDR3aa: CAISESRGLAGLYEQYF
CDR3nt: TGTGCCATCAGTGAGTCGAGGGGACTAGCGGGTTTATACGAGCAGTACTTC

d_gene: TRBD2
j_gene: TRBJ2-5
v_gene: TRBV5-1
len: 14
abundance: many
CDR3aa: CASRKLAGQETQYF
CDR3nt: TGCGCCAGCAGAAAACTAGCGGGACAAGAGACCCAGTACTTC

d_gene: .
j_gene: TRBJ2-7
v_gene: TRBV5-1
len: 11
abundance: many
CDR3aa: CASSSSGEQYF
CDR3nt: TGTGCCAGCAGTTCCTCCGGGGAGCAGTACTTC

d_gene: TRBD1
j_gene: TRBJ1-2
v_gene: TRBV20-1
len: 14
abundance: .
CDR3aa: CSAREWDRRGGYTF
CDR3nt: TGCAGTGCTAGAGAGTGGGACAGGAGGGGTGGCTACACCTTC

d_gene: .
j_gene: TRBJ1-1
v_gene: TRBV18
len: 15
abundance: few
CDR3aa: CASSPGWGAQTEAFF
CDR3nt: TGTGCCAGCTCACCAGGGTGGGGGGCGCAGACTGAAGCTTTCTTT

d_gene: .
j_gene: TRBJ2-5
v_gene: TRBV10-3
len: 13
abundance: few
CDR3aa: CAIRETGPQTQYF
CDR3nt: TGTGCCATCAGAGAAACAGGGCCGCAGACCCAGTACTTC

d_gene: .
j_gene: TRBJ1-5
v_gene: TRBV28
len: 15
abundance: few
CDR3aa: CASSERSYSNQPQHF
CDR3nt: TGTGCCAGCAGCGAAAGGAGTTATAGCAATCAGCCCCAGCATTTT

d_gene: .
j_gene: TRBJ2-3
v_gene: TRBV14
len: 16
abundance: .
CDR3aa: CASSQNVWGAPDTQYF
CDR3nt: TGTGCCAGCAGCCAAAACGTTTGGGGGGCGCCCGATACGCAGTATTTT

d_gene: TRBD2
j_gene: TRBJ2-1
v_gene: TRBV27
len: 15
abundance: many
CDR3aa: CASSPTSGRFDEQFF
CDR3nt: TGTGCCAGCAGTCCAACTAGCGGGAGGTTTGATGAGCAGTTCTTC

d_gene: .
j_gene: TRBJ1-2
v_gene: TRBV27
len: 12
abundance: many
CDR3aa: CASGRLRGGYTF
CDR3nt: TGTGCCAGCGGGAGACTTCGGGGTGGCTACACCTTC

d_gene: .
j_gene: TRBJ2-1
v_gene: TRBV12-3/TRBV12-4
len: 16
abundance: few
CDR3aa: CASCIPRGRGENEQFF
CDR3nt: TGTGCCAGCTGCATCCCAAGGGGGAGAGGTGAGAATGAGCAGTTCTTC